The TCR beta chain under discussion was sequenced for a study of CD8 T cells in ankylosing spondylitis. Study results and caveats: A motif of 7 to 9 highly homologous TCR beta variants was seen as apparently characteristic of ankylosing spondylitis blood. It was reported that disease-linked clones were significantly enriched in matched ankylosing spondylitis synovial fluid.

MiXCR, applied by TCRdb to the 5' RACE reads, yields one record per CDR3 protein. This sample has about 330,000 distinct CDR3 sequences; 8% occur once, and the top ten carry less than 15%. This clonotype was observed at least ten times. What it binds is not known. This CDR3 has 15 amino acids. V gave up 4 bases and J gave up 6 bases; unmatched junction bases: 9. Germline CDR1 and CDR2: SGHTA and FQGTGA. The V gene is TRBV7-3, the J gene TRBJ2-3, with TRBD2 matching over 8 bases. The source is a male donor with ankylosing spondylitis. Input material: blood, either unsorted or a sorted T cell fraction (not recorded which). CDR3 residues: CASSSRLAGTDTQYF. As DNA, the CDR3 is TGTGCCAGCAGCTCCCGCCTAGCGGGTACTGATACGCAGTATTTT.